The rows below give T cell receptor beta chains drawn from one sample of a study of CD8+CD57+ T cells in acquired aplastic anemia. TCRdb passed the reads through MiXCR, listing each CDR3 protein once. The repertoire has roughly 500,000 distinct CDR3 sequences, around 32% of them found once; the top ten carry less than 1%. The sequenced material came from sorted CD4+, CD8+, or CD8+CD57+ T cells (not recorded which) from PBMCs. The receptors come from a human donor with aplastic anemia. The CDR3 runs from the conserved cysteine through the conserved F or W. D genes are given only for firm matches. Expanded clones get a size class; other rows say once, few or many, or leave the size out.

clone_size: few; v_call: TRBV7-2; j_call: TRBJ2-1; d_call: TRBD2; cdr3_nt: TGTGCCAGCAGCAACAGACTAGCGACGAACAATGAGCAGTTCTTC; cdr3_aa: CASSNRLATNNEQFF
clone_size: many; v_call: TRBV7-2; j_call: TRBJ1-2; d_call: -; cdr3_nt: TGTGCCAGCAGCTTAGCAGGGAGTTTGGATGGCTACACCTTC; cdr3_aa: CASSLAGSLDGYTF
clone_size: many; v_call: TRBV15; j_call: TRBJ2-7; d_call: -; cdr3_nt: TGTGCCACCAGCAGGGGGGGACCAGCAACCTACGAGCAGTACTTC; cdr3_aa: CATSRGGPATYEQYF
clone_size: -; v_call: TRBV30; j_call: TRBJ2-4; d_call: TRBD1; cdr3_nt: TGTGCCTGGAGTGACCGGGACAGGGGGGGGGGAAACATTCAGTACTTC; cdr3_aa: CAWSDRDRGGGNIQYF
clone_size: many; v_call: TRBV2; j_call: TRBJ1-4; d_call: -; cdr3_nt: TGTGCCAGCGAGAACGAGTCTGCGGATGAAAAACTGTTTTTT; cdr3_aa: CASENESADEKLFF
clone_size: -; v_call: TRBV9; j_call: TRBJ2-3; d_call: -; cdr3_nt: TGTGCCAGCAGCCAAGCCTTAATAGACTCAGATACGCAGTATTTT; cdr3_aa: CASSQALIDSDTQYF
clone_size: many; v_call: TRBV29-1; j_call: TRBJ2-3; d_call: -; cdr3_nt: TGCAGCGTTGAAAAGGCGTCAATGGATACGCAGTATTTT; cdr3_aa: CSVEKASMDTQYF
clone_size: -; v_call: TRBV6-5; j_call: TRBJ1-5; d_call: -; cdr3_nt: TGTGCCAGCAGTTTGGACGGGACGTTGAGCAATCAGCCCCAGCATTTT; cdr3_aa: CASSLDGTLSNQPQHF
clone_size: few; v_call: TRBV29-1; j_call: TRBJ1-2; d_call: TRBD1; cdr3_nt: TGCAGCGTTGAAGCAGGGGGCAGGGACTATGGCTACACCTTC; cdr3_aa: CSVEAGGRDYGYTF
clone_size: few; v_call: TRBV5-1; j_call: TRBJ2-7; d_call: TRBD1; cdr3_nt: TGCGCCAGCAGCTTGCCGACAGGGGTTAATGGCGAGCAGTACTTC; cdr3_aa: CASSLPTGVNGEQYF
clone_size: -; v_call: TRBV14; j_call: TRBJ2-7; d_call: -; cdr3_nt: TGTGCCAGCAGCCACCACAGGACAGCTTCCTACGAGCAGTACTTC; cdr3_aa: CASSHHRTASYEQYF
clone_size: many; v_call: TRBV4-2; j_call: TRBJ2-7; d_call: -; cdr3_nt: TGTGCCAGCAGCCAAGAGGGACTGGCGGACTACGAGCAGTACTTC; cdr3_aa: CASSQEGLADYEQYF